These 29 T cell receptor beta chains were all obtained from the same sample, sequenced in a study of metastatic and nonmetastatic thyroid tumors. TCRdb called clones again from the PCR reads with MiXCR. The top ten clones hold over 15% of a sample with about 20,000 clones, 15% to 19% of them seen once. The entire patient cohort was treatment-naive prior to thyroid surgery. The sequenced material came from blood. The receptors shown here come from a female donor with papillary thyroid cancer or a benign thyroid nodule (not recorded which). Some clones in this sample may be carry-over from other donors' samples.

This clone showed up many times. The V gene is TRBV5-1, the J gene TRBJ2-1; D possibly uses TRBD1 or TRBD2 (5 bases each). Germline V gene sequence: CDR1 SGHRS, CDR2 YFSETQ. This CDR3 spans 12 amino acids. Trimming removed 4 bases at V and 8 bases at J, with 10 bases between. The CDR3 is CASSPRGDEQFF. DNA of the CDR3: TGCGCCAGCAGCCCGAGGGGTGATGAGCAGTTCTTC. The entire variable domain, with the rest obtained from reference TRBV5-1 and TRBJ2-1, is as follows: KAGVTQTPRYLIKTRGQQVTLSCSPISGHRSVSWYQQTPGQGLQFLFEYFSETQRNKGNFPGRFSGRQFSNSRSEMNVSTLELGDSALYLCASSPRGDEQFFGPGTRLTVL.

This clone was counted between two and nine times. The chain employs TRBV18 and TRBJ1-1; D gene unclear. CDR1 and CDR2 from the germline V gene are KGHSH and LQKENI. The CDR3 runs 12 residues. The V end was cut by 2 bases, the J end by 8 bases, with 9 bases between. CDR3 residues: CASSPSLTEAFF. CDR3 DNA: TGTGCCAGCTCACCATCCCTGACAGAAGCTTTCTTT. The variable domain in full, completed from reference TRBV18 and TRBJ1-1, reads NAGVMQNPRHLVRRRGQEARLRCSPMKGHSHVYWYRQLPEEGLKFMVYLQKENIIDESGMPKERFSAEFPKEGPSILRIQQVVRGDSAAYFCASSPSLTEAFFGQGTRLTVV.

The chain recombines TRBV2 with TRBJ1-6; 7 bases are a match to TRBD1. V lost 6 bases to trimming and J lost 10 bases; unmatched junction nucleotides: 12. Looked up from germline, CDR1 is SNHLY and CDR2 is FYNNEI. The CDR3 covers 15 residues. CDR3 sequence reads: CASRPWVQGFSPLHF. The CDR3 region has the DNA TGTGCCAGCAGACCTTGGGTACAGGGGTTCTCACCCCTCCACTTT.

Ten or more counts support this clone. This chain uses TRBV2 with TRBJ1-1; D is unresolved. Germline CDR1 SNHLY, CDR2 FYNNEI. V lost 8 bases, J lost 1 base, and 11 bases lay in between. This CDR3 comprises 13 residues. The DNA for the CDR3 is TGTGCCAGCGTCAGGCTTGAGAACACTGAAGCTTTCTTT. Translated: CASVRLENTEAFF.

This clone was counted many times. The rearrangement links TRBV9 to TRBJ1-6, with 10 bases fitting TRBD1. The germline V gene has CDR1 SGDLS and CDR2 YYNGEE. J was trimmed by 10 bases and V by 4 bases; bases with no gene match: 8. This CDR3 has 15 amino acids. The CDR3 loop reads CASSSDRGLGSPLHF. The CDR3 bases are TGTGCCAGCAGCAGCGACAGGGGGCTGGGATCACCCCTCCACTTT.

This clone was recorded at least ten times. The CDR3 region is CASSGTQKETQYF. The CDR3 DNA is TGTGCCAGCAGCGGGACTCAAAAAGAGACCCAGTACTTC. The V and J genes are TRBV5-4 and TRBJ2-5, with a possible D match to TRBD2 (6 bases). The CDR3 length is 13 residues. Trimming stripped 4 bases from V and 3 bases from J, with 10 bases between. The germline V gene encodes CDR1 SGHNT and CDR2 YYREEE (reference sequence).

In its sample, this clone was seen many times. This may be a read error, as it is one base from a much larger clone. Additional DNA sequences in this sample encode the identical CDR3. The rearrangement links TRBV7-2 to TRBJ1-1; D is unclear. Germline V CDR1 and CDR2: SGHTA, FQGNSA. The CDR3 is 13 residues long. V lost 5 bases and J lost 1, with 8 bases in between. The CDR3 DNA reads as TGTGCCAGCAGCCTAGTAAGGAACACTGAAGCTTTCTTT. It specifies CASSLVRNTEAFF.

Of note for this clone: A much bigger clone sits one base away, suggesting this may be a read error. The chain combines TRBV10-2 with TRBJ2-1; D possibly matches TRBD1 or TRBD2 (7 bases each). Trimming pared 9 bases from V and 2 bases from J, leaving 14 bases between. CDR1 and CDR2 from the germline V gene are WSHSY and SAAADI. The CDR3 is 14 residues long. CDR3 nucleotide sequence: TGCGCCAGTGGGAGGGACAGTGCCTACAATGAGCAGTTCTTC. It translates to CASGRDSAYNEQFF.

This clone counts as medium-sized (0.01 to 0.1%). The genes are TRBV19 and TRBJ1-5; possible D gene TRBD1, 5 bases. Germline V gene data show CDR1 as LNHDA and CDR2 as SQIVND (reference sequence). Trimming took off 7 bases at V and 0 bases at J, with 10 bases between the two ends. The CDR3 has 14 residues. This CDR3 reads CASIGGYSNQPQHF. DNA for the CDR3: TGTGCCAGTATCGGGGGATATAGCAATCAGCCCCAGCATTTT.

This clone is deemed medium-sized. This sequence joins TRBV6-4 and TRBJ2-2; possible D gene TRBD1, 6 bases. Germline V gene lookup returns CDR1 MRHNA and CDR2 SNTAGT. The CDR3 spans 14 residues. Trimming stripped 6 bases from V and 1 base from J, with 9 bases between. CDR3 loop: CASREQGNTGELFF. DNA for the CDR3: TGTGCCAGCAGAGAACAGGGGAACACCGGGGAGCTGTTTTTT.

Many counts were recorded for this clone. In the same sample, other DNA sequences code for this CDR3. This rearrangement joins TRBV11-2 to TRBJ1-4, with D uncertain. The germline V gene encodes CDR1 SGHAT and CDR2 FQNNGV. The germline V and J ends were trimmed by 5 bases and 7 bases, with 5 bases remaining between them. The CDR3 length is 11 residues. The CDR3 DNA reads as TGTGCCAGCAGCCAAAGTGAAAAACTGTTTTTT. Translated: CASSQSEKLFF.

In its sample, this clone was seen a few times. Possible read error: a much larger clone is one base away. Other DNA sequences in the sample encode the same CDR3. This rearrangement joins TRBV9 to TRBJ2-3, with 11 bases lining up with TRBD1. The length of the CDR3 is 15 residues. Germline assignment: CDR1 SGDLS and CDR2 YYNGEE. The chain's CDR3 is CASSVDGQGANTQYF. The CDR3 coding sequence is TGTGCCAGTAGCGTAGATGGACAGGGGGCTAATACGCAGTATTTT.

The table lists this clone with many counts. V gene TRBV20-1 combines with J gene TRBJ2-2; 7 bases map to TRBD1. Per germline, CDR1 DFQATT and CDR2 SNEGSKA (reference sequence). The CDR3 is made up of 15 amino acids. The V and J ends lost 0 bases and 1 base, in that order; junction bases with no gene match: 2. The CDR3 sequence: CSARETGMNTGELFF. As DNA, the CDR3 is TGCAGTGCTAGAGAGACAGGGATGAACACCGGGGAGCTGTTTTTT.

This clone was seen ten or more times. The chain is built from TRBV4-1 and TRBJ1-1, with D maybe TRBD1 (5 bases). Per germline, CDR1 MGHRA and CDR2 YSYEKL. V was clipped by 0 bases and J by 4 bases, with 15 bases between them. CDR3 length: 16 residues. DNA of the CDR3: TGCGCCAGCAGCCAAGATCCTAGGGGCCGATTCACTGAAGCTTTCTTT. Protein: CASSQDPRGRFTEAFF.

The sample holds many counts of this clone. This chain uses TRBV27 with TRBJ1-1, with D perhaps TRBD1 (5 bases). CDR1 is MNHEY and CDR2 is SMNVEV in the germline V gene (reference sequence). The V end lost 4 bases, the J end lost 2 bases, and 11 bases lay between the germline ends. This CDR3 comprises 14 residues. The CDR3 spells CASSSPGANTEAFF. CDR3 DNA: TGTGCCAGCAGTTCCCCCGGGGCAAACACTGAAGCTTTCTTT.

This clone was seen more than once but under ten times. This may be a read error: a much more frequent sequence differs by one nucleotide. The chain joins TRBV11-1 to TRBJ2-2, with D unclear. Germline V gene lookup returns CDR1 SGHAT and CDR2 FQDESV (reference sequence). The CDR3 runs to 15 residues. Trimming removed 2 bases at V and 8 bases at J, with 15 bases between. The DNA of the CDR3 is TGTGCCAGCAGCTTACTAGTGGGGATTTCTGGGGAGCTGTTTTTT. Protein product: CASSLLVGISGELFF.

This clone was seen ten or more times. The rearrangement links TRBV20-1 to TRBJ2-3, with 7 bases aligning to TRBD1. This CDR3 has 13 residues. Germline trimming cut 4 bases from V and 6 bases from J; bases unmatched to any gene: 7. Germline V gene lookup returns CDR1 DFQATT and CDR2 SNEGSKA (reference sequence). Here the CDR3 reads CSANDREWDTQYF. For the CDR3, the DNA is TGCAGTGCTAATGACAGGGAATGGGATACGCAGTATTTT.

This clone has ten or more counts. The CDR3: CSARDLGDATIYF. In DNA, the CDR3 is TGCAGTGCTAGAGATTTAGGGGACGCCACCATATATTTT. The V call is TRBV20-1, the J call TRBJ1-3, with D possibly TRBD1 on 5 matching bases. Germline CDR1 and CDR2: DFQATT and SNEGSKA (reference sequence). Trimming removed 0 bases from V and 9 bases from J, with 12 bases in between. CDR3 length: 13 amino acids.

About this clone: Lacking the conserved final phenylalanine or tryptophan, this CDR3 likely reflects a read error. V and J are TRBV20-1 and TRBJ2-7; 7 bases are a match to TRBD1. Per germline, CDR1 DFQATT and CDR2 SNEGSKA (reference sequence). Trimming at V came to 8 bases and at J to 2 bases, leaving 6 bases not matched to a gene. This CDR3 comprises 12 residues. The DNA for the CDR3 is TGCAGTATGACGGGACAGACCTACGAGCAGTACCTC. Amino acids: CSMTGQTYEQYL.

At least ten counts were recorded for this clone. The CDR3 reads CASSNQGVNSPLHF. As DNA, the CDR3 is TGTGCCAGTAGTAACCAGGGTGTGAATTCACCCCTCCACTTT. The rearrangement uses TRBV19 and TRBJ1-6; D is perhaps TRBD1 (5 bases). Looked up from germline, CDR1 is LNHDA and CDR2 is SQIVND (reference sequence). The CDR3 has 14 amino acids. Deletions cut 4 bases from V and 7 bases from J, with 11 bases between. Full variable domain (rest looked up from reference TRBV19 and TRBJ1-6): DGGITQSPKYLFRKEGQNVTLSCEQNLNHDAMYWYRQDPGQGLRLIYYSQIVNDFQKGDIAEGYSVSREKKESFPLTVTSAQKNPTAFYLCASSNQGVNSPLHFGNGTRLTVT.

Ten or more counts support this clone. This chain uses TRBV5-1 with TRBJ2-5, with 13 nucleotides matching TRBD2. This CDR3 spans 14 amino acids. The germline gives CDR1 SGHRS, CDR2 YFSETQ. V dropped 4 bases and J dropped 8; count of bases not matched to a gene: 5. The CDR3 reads CASSPWTSGGTQYF. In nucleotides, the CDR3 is TGCGCCAGCAGCCCCTGGACTAGCGGGGGAACCCAGTACTTC.

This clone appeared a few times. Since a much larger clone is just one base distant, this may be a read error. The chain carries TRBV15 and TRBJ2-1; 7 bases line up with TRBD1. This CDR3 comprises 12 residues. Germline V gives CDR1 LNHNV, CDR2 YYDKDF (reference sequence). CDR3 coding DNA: TGTTCCACCAGCAGAAACAGGGGTAGGCAGTTCTTC. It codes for CSTSRNRGRQFF.

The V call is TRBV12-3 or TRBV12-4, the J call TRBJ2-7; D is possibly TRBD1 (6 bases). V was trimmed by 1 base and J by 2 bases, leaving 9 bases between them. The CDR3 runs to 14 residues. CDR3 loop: CASSLGQGTYEQYF. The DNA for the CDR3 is TGTGCCAGCAGTTTAGGGCAGGGGACCTACGAGCAGTACTTC.

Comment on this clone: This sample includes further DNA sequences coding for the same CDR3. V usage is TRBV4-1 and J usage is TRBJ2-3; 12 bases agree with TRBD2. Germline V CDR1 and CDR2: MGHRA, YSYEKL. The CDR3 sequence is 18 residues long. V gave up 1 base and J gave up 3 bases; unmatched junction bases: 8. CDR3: CASSQGTTSGRSTDTQYF. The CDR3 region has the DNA TGCGCCAGCAGCCAAGGAACGACTAGCGGGAGATCAACAGATACGCAGTATTTT.

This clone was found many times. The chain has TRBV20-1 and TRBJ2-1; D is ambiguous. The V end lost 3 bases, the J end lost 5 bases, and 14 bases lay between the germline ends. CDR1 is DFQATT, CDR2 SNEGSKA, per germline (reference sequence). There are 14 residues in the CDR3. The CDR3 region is CSARSIGWDNEQFF. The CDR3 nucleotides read TGCAGTGCTAGGAGTATCGGATGGGACAATGAGCAGTTCTTC.

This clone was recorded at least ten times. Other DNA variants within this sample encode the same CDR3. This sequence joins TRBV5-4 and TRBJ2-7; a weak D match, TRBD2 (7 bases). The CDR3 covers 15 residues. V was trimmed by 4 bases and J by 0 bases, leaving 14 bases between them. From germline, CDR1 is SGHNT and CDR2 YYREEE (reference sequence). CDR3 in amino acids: CASSLPGGSSYEQYF. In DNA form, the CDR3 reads TGTGCCAGCAGCCTGCCGGGGGGCAGCTCCTACGAGCAGTACTTC.

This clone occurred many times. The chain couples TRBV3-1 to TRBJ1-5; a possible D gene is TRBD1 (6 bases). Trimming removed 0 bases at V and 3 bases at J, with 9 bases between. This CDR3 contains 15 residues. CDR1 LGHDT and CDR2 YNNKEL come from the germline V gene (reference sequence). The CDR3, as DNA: TGTGCCAGCAGCCAAGATTCAGGGGCCAATCAGCCCCAGCATTTT. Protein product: CASSQDSGANQPQHF.

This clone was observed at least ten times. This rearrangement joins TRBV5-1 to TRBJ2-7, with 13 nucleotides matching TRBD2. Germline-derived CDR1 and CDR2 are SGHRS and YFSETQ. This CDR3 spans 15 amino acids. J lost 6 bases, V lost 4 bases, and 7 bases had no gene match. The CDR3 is CASSIGLAGVGEQYF. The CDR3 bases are TGCGCCAGCAGCATCGGACTAGCGGGAGTTGGCGAGCAGTACTTC.

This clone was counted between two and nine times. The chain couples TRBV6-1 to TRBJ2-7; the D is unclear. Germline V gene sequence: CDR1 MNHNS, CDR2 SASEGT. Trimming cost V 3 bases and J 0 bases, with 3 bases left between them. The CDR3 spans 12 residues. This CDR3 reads CASSDFSYEQYF. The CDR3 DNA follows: TGTGCCAGCAGTGATTTCTCCTACGAGCAGTACTTC.